This entry lists 5 T cell receptor beta chains sequenced from one sample in a study of breast tumors, draining lymph nodes, adjacent tissues. Each CDR3 protein is one row after TCRdb ran MiXCR on the multiplex PCR reads. The table shows some 150,000 distinct CDR3 sequences, with 30% to 40% occurring only once. Breast cancer patients provided tissue from their axillary draining lymph nodes. Sequencing was performed on axillary lymph node tissue. The receptors were sampled from a female donor with breast cancer. Some clones in this sample may be carry-over from other donors' samples.

The chain links TRBV29-1 to TRBJ1-1; D may be TRBD1 (6 bases). The length of the CDR3 is 14 residues. Trimming pared 4 bases from V and 3 bases from J, leaving 15 bases between. Germline V lookup: CDR1 SQVTM, CDR2 ANQGSEA. Here the CDR3 reads CSVGGGGEYTEAFF. The CDR3, as DNA: TGCAGCGTTGGGGGAGGGGGGGAGTACACTGAAGCTTTCTTT.

This clonotype appeared many times. This sequence joins TRBV18 and TRBJ2-6; either TRBD1 or TRBD2 may supply D (7 bases each). This CDR3 has 17 amino acids. Trimming took 3 bases from V and 0 from J, leaving 12 bases between them. Germline CDR1 and CDR2: KGHSH and LQKENI. The CDR3 nucleotides read TGTGCCAGCTCACCCCAGGGGGGGCTCTCTGGGGCCAACGTCCTGACTTTC. Its translation is CASSPQGGLSGANVLTF.

This clonotype was observed at least ten times. CDR3 DNA: TGTGCCAGCAGTCCGTCCGGAGCGGGATTCACAGATACGCAGTATTTT. Protein sequence: CASSPSGAGFTDTQYF. The chain couples TRBV28 to TRBJ2-3, with 7 bases matching TRBD2. Germline V gives CDR1 MDHEN, CDR2 SYDVKM. With 5 bases clipped from V and 2 bases from J, the junction kept 10 bases outside the gene matches. The CDR3 is 16 amino acids.

There are a few counts of this clonotype. The chain carries TRBV6-1 and TRBJ2-1, with TRBD2 as a possible D gene (6 bases). CDR1 and CDR2 from the germline V gene are MNHNS and SASEGT. V was cut by 5 bases and J by 2 bases, with 13 bases left in between. The CDR3 has 15 residues. DNA of the CDR3: TGTGCCAGCAGTCAGACCGGGACTGCCTACAATGAGCAGTTCTTC. As protein: CASSQTGTAYNEQFF.

In its sample, this clonotype was seen many times. V and J are TRBV19 and TRBJ2-2; tentative D call: TRBD2 (6 bases). V was trimmed by 9 bases and J by 5 bases, leaving 19 bases between them. Germline CDR1 LNHDA, CDR2 SQIVND (reference sequence). This CDR3 has 15 residues. CDR3 sequence (DNA): TGTGCCAGCCAGTTGGAGGGAGCGATTACCGGGGAGCTGTTTTTT. Translation: CASQLEGAITGELFF.